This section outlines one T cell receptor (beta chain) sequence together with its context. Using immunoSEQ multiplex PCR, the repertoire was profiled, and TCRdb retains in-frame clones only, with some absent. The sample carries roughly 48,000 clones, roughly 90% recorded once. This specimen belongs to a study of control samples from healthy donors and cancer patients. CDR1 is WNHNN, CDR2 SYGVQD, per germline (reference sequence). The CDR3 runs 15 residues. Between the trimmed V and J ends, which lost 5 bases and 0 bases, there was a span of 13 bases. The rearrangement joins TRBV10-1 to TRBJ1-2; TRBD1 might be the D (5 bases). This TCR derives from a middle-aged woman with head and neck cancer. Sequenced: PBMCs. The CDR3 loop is CASSPDGAPNYGYTF. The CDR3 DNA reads TGCGCCAGCAGTCCGGACGGGGCCCCTAACTATGGCTACACCTTC.